The 11 T cell receptor beta chains in this list originate from one sample, sequenced in a study of cytomegalovirus exposure and HLA in healthy donors. The PCR was carried out with 60 Vbeta primers and 13 Jbeta primers. The protocol was immunoSEQ multiplex PCR, while the TCRdb copy is restricted to in-frame clones and leaves out a portion. The table shows 35,000 to 45,000 clones, with about 50% occurring only once. Material: PBMCs. These receptors were collected from a human donor in good health.

V usage is TRBV4-2 and J usage is TRBJ1-2; weak D call: TRBD1 (5 bases). The germline CDR1 and CDR2 sequences are LGHNA and YNFKEQ. V was clipped by 5 bases and J by 8 bases, with 27 bases between them. There are 17 residues in the CDR3. This CDR3 is CASSEGKAQGSMRGYTF. The CDR3, as DNA: TGTGCCAGCAGCGAAGGCAAAGCGCAGGGAAGTATGAGAGGCTACACCTTC.

This chain connects TRBV6-5 to TRBJ1-5; 7 positions agree with TRBD1. The junction had 11 bases not matched to a gene; V was cut back by 6 bases and J by 6 bases. CDR1 MNHEY and CDR2 SVGAGI come from the germline V gene. CDR3 length equals 15 residues. The chain's CDR3 is CASSTNHRGGQPQHF. For the CDR3, the DNA is TGTGCCAGCAGCACGAATCACAGGGGTGGTCAGCCCCAGCATTTT.

The chain links TRBV18 to TRBJ2-1; 8 bases line up with TRBD2. V dropped 2 bases and J dropped 4; count of bases not matched to a gene: 1. This CDR3 is built from 14 residues. Germline assignment: CDR1 KGHSH and CDR2 LQKENI. The CDR3 here is CASSPTSGYNEQFF. For the CDR3, the DNA is TGTGCCAGCTCACCAACTAGCGGATACAATGAGCAGTTCTTC.

This clone was detected a few times. The gene calls are TRBV6-5 and TRBJ2-5; 12 bases are shared with TRBD1. The germline V gene has CDR1 MNHEY and CDR2 SVGAGI. CDR3 size: 16 residues. The junction had 8 bases not matched to a gene; V was cut back by 4 bases and J by 5 bases. CDR3 nucleotides: TGTGCCAGCAGTTCACTTCGGGACAGGGGGCCTGAGACCCAGTACTTC. Translated: CASSSLRDRGPETQYF.

The chain is built from TRBV11-3 and TRBJ2-3, with 8 bases fitting TRBD2. CDR1 and CDR2 from the germline V gene are SGHNT and YENEEA. The CDR3 spans 17 residues. Losses at the gene ends were 1 base for V and 2 bases for J; bases not matched to a gene: 8. CDR3 amino acids: CASSLGSSGPITDTQYF. For the CDR3, the DNA is TGTGCCAGCAGCTTAGGGTCTAGCGGGCCCATCACAGATACGCAGTATTTT.

J is TRBJ1-2 and V is TRBV4-2; D unclear. The CDR3 consists of 13 residues. The germline gives CDR1 LGHNA, CDR2 YNFKEQ. V was cut by 1 base and J by 2 bases, with 5 bases left in between. In nucleotides, the CDR3 is TGTGCCAGCAGCCAAGCCGGGAACTATGGCTACACCTTC. Translating it yields CASSQAGNYGYTF.

This clone was detected only a few times. This chain uses TRBV5-4 with TRBJ2-7; the match to TRBD1 covers 7 bases. The germline V gene has CDR1 SGHNT and CDR2 YYREEE (reference sequence). V gave up 5 bases and J gave up 2 bases; unmatched junction bases: 7. This CDR3 spans 14 amino acids. The CDR3 region is CASRIQGLAYEQYF. The CDR3 nucleotides read TGTGCCAGCAGAATACAGGGGTTAGCCTACGAGCAGTACTTC.

This clone was seen a few times. This rearrangement joins TRBV7-9 to TRBJ2-5, with TRBD2 matching 13 bases. The CDR3 spans 18 residues. V gave up 5 bases and J gave up 3 bases; unmatched junction bases: 12. CDR1 and CDR2 from the germline V gene are SEHNR and FQNEAQ (reference sequence). CDR3: CASSLAAGLAGVKETQYF. For the CDR3, the DNA is TGTGCCAGCAGCCTCGCGGCAGGACTAGCGGGGGTGAAAGAGACCCAGTACTTC.

Points on this clone: At one end the junction does not follow the germline gene, possibly because of a read error. DNA of the CDR3: TGTGCCAGCAGCCTTACTCGGACAGGAGGAGGTCTCTTC. Translation gives CASSLTRTGGGLF. The chain recombines TRBV13 with TRBJ2-1; 7 nucleotides align to TRBD1. The CDR3 has 13 amino acids. The germline CDR1 and CDR2 sequences are PRHDT and FYEKMQ (reference sequence).

This chain links TRBV27 with TRBJ2-2, with 9 bases identical to TRBD2. V lost 5 bases and J lost 7; bases outside the gene matches: 5. The germline gives CDR1 MNHEY, CDR2 SMNVEV (reference sequence). The CDR3 has 14 amino acids. The CDR3 DNA follows: TGTGCCAGCAGTACGGGACTAGCTAACGGGGAGCTGTTTTTT. It specifies CASSTGLANGELFF.

V usage is TRBV7-2 and J usage is TRBJ1-5; 7 nucleotides align to TRBD1. CDR3 length: 19 residues. After removal of 1 base from V and 0 bases from J, the junction contained 12 bases not matched to a gene. In germline, CDR1 is SGHTA, CDR2 FQGNSA. The CDR3 region is CASSLEGRGIFYSNQPQHF. CDR3 sequence (DNA): TGTGCCAGCAGCTTAGAGGGCAGGGGGATCTTCTATAGCAATCAGCCCCAGCATTTT. Supplemented by reference TRBV7-2 and TRBJ1-5, the full variable domain reads GAGVSQSPSNKVTEKGKDVELRCDPISGHTALYWYRQSLGQGLEFLIYFQGNSAPDKSGLPSDRFSAERTGGSVSTLTIQRTQQEDSAVYLCASSLEGRGIFYSNQPQHFGDGTRLSIL.